This T cell receptor beta chain was observed in a study of human T cells and chemical hapten exposure. Across the whole study: An area of 2 cm by 2 to 2.5 cm on upper inner arm skin received 2% DPC for sensitization. The upper back received 0.01% DPC by patch testing, with results read at 6 days.

Individual cDNA molecules received unique molecular identifiers in the library. TCRdb reprocessed the RACE reads with MiXCR, giving one entry per CDR3 protein. Altogether just over 80,000 distinct CDR3 sequences are present, 9.5% to 12% being singletons, with the ten largest covering around 4.5%. In its sample, this clonotype was seen many times. Antigen: not known. Findings of the study overall: Patch test score rose with PT1 expanded TCRs, significant at 8, 16, 32, not 4.

Described time point: patch test 1, 2 weeks after DPC sensitization. Treatment defined: therapeutic diphenylcyclopropenone sensitization with weekly scalp DPC. V was pared by 4 bases and J by 4 bases, with 14 bases of the junction left unmatched. Germline V gene data show CDR1 as MNHEY and CDR2 as SVGEGT. The length of the CDR3 is 17 residues. The TCR was taken from a woman between 45 and 65 years old with alopecia areata. Some clones in this sample may be carry-over from other donors' samples. The source was whole blood, collected in connection with sensitization to the hapten diphenylcyclopropenone (DPC). The rearrangement links TRBV6-2 or TRBV6-3 to TRBJ1-2; TRBD1 agrees at 8 bases. The CDR3 coding sequence is TGTGCCAGCAGTTCCCTTCGGACAGGGTCGAACCTCTATGGCTACACCTTC. Translation gives CASSSLRTGSNLYGYTF.